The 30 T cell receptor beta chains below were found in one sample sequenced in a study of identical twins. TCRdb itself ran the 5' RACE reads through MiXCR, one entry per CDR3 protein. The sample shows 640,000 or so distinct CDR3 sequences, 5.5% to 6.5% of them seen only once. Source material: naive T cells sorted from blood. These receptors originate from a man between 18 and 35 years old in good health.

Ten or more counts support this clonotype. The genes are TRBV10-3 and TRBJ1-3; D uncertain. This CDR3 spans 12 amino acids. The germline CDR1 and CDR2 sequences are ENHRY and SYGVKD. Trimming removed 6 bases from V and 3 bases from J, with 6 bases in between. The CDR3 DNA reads TGTGCCATCAGGACTCTTGGAAACACCATATATTTT. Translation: CAIRTLGNTIYF.

The CDR3 DNA sequence: TGTGCCAGCAGTTACTCCGTAACGCGGGGCACAGATACGCAGTATTTT. Translation: CASSYSVTRGTDTQYF. The chain links TRBV6-5 to TRBJ2-3; D might be TRBD2 (5 bases). The CDR3 is 16 residues long. In germline, CDR1 is MNHEY, CDR2 SVGAGI. Trimming cost V 0 bases and J 1 base, with 11 bases left between them.

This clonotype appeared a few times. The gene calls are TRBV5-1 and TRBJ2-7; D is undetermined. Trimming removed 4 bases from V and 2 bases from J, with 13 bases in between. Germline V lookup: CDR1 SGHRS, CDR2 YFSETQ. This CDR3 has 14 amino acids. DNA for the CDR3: TGCGCCAGCAGCCTAGAGGTAAATGCCTACGAGCAGTACTTC. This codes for CASSLEVNAYEQYF.

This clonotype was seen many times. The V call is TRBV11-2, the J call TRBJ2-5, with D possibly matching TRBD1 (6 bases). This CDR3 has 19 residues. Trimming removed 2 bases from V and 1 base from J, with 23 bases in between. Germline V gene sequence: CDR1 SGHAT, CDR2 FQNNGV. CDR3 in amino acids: CASSLRFGVGGMSQETQYF. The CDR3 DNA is TGTGCCAGCAGCTTACGTTTCGGAGTTGGGGGCATGAGCCAAGAGACCCAGTACTTC.

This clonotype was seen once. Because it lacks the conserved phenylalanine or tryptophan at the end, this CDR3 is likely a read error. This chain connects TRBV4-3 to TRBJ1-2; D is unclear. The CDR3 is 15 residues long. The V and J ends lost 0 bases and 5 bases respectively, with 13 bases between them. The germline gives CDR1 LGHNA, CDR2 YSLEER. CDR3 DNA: TGCGCCAGCAGCCAAGATAAGGAGATAAAGTATGGCTACACCTAC. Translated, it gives CASSQDKEIKYGYTY.

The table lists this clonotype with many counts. This CDR3 reads CSVKPTITDTQYF. The CDR3 nucleotides read TGCAGCGTAAAACCTACTATCACAGATACGCAGTATTTT. This chain uses TRBV29-1 with TRBJ2-3; no clear D gene. Trimming took 6 bases from V and 2 from J, leaving 12 bases between them. Germline loops: CDR1 SQVTM, CDR2 ANQGSEA. The CDR3 extends over 13 amino acids.

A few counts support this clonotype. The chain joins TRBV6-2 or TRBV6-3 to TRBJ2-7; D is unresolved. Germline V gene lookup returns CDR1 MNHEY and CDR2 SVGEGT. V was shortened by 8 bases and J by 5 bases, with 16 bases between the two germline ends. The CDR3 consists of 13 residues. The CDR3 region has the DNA TGTGCCAGCCATTCCCCGGCCTTCCACGAGCAGTACTTC. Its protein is CASHSPAFHEQYF.

CDR3 protein: CSATVANVLTF. The CDR3 region has the DNA TGCAGCGCCACTGTGGCCAACGTCCTGACTTTC. The rearrangement uses TRBV29-1 and TRBJ2-6; the D is unclear. The V and J ends lost 7 bases and 6 bases respectively, with 7 bases between them. The CDR3 consists of 11 residues. Germline-derived CDR1 and CDR2 are SQVTM and ANQGSEA.

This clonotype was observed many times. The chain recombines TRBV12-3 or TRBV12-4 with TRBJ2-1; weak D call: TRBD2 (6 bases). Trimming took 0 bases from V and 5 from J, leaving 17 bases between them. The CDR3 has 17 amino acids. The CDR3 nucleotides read TGTGCCAGCAGTTTAGCATCATGGGGGGAATCGGACAATGAGCAGTTCTTC. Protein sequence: CASSLASWGESDNEQFF.

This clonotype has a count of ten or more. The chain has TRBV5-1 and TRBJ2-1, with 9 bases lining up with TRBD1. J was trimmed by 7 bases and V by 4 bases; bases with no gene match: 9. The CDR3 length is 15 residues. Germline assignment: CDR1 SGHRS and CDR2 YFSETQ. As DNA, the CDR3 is TGCGCCAGCAGCGTGGGGACAGGGACTATTAATGAGCAGTTCTTC. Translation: CASSVGTGTINEQFF.

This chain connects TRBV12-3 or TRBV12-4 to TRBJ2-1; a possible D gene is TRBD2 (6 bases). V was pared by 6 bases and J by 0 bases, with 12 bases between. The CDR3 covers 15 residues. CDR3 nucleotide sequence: TGTGCCAGCAGACAGACTAGGGGCTCCTACAATGAGCAGTTCTTC. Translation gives CASRQTRGSYNEQFF.

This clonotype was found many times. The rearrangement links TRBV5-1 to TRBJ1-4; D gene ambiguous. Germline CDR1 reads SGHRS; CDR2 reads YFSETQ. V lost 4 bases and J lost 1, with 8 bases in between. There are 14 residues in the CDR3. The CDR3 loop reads CASSVALTNEKLFF. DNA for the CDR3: TGCGCCAGCAGCGTCGCGTTAACTAATGAAAAACTGTTTTTT.

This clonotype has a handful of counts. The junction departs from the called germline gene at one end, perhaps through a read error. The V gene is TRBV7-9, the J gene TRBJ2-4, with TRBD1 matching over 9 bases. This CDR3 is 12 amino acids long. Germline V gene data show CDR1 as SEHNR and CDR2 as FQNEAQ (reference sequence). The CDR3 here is CASSANTGTGIF. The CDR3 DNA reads TGTGCCAGCAGCGCCAATACCGGGACAGGGATCTTC.

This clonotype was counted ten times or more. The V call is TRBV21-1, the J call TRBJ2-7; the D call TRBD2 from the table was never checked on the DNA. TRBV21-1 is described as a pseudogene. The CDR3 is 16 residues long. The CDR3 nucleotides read TGTGCCAGCAGAAAATTACCGGGCCCGACTTCCTACGAGCAGTACGTC. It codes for CASRKLPGPTSYEQYV.

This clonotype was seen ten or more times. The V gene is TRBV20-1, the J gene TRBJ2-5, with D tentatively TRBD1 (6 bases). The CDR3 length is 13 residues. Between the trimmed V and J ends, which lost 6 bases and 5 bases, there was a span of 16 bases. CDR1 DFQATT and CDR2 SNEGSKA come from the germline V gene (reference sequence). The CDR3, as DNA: TGCAGTGCCCGCCCAGGGGCATTGGAGACCCAGTACTTC. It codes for CSARPGALETQYF.

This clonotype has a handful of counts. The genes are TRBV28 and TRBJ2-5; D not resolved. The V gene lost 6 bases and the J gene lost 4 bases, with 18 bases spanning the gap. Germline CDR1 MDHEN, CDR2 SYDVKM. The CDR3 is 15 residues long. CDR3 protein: CASRKGLLGLETQYF. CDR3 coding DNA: TGTGCCAGCAGAAAGGGTCTTTTGGGATTAGAGACCCAGTACTTC.

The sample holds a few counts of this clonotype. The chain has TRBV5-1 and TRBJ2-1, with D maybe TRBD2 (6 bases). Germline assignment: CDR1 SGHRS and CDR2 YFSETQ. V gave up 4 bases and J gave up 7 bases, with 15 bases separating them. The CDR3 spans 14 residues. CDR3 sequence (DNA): TGCGCCAGCAGCCAGGTAGGCGGAGGGAATGAGCAGTTCTTC. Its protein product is CASSQVGGGNEQFF.

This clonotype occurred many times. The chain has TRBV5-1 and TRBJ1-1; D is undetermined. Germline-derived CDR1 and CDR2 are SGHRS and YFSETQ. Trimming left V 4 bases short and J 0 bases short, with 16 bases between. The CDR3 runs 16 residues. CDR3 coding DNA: TGCGCCAGCAGCCGGACGGTGATAGGACTGAACACTGAAGCTTTCTTT. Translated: CASSRTVIGLNTEAFF.

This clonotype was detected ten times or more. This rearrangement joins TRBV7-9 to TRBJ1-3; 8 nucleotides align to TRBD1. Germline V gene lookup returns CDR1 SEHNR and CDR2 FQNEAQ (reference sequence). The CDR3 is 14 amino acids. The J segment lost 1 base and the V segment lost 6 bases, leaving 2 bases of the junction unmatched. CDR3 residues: CASSRQGSGNTIYF. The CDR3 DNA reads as TGTGCCAGCAGTCGACAGGGGTCTGGAAACACCATATATTTT. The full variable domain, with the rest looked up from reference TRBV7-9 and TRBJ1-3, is DTGVSQNPRHKITKRGQNVTFRCDPISEHNRLYWYRQTLGQGPEFLTYFQNEAQLEKSRLLSDRFSAERPKGSFSTLEIQRTEQGDSAMYLCASSRQGSGNTIYFGEGSWLTVV.

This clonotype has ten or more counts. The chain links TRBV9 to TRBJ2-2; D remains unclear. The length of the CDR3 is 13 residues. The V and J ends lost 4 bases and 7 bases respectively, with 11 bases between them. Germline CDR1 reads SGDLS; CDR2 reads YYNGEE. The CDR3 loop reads CASSPSPGGELFF. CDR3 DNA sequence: TGTGCCAGCAGCCCCAGTCCCGGCGGGGAGCTGTTTTTT.

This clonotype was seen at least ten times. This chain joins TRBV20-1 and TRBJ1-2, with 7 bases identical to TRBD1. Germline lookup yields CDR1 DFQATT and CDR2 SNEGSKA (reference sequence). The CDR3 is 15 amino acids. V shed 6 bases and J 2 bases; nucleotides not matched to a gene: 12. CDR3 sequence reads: CSAVNPTGNNYGYTF. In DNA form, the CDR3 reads TGCAGTGCCGTAAACCCGACAGGGAACAACTATGGCTACACCTTC.

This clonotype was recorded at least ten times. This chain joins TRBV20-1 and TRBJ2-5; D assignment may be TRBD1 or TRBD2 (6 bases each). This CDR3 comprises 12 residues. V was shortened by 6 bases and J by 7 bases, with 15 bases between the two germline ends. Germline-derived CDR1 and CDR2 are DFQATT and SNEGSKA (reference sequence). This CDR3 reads CSAEGKGGTQYF. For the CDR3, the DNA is TGCAGTGCGGAGGGGAAGGGGGGGACCCAGTACTTC.

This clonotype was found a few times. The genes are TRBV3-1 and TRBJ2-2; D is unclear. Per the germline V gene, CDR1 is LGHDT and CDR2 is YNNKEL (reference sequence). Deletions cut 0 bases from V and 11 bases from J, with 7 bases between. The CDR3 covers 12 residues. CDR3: CASSQDDRELFF. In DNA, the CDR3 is TGTGCCAGCAGCCAAGATGATCGCGAGCTGTTTTTT. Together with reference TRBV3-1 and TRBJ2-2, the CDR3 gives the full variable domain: DTAVSQTPKYLVTQMGNDKSIKCEQNLGHDTMYWYKQDSKKFLKIMFSYNNKELIINETVPNRFSPKSPDKAHLNLHINSLELGDSAVYFCASSQDDRELFFGEGSRLTVL.

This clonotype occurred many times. In DNA, the CDR3 is TGCAGTGCTAGGATTCCGCCGGGAGGGCCCGAGCAGTACTTC. This encodes CSARIPPGGPEQYF. The rearrangement joins TRBV20-1 to TRBJ2-7, with 8 bases identical to TRBD2. V shed 3 bases and J 6 bases; nucleotides not matched to a gene: 10. Germline values: CDR1 DFQATT, CDR2 SNEGSKA (reference sequence). This CDR3 spans 14 amino acids.

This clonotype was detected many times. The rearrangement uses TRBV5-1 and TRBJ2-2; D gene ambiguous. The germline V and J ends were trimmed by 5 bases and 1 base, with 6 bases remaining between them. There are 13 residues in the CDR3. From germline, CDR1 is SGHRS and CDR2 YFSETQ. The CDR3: CASRPENTGELFF. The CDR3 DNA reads TGCGCCAGCAGGCCAGAGAACACCGGGGAGCTGTTTTTT. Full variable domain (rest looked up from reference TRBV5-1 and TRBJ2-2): KAGVTQTPRYLIKTRGQQVTLSCSPISGHRSVSWYQQTPGQGLQFLFEYFSETQRNKGNFPGRFSGRQFSNSRSEMNVSTLELGDSALYLCASRPENTGELFFGEGSRLTVL.

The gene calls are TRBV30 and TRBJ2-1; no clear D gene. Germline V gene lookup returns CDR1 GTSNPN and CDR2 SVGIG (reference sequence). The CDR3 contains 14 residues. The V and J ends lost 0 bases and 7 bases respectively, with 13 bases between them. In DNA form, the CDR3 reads TGTGCCTGGAGTGTAACCCAGGTCAGGAATGAGCAGTTCTTC. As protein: CAWSVTQVRNEQFF.

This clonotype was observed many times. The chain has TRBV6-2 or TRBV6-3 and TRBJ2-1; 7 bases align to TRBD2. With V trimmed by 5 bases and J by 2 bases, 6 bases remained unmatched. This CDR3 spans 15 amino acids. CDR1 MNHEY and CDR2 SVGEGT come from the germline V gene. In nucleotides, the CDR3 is TGTGCCAGCAGTCCTACGGGGGGAGCCTACAATGAGCAGTTCTTC. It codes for CASSPTGGAYNEQFF.

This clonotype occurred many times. CDR3 amino acids: CASSLGLAGVGSYEQYV. The DNA of the CDR3 is TGTGCCAGCAGCTTGGGGCTAGCGGGAGTCGGCTCCTACGAGCAGTACGTC. This chain connects TRBV7-8 to TRBJ2-7, with 10 bases lining up with TRBD2. With 3 bases clipped from V and 0 bases from J, the junction kept 8 bases outside the gene matches. The CDR3 is 17 amino acids. The germline CDR1 and CDR2 sequences are SGHVS and FQNEAQ.

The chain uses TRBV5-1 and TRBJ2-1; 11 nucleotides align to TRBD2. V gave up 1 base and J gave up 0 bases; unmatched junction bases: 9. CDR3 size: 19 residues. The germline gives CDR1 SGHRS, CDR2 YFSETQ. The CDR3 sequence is CASSLLGTSGQSSYNEQFF. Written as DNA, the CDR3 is TGCGCCAGCAGCTTGTTAGGGACTAGCGGTCAGAGCTCCTACAATGAGCAGTTCTTC.

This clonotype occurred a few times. This CDR3 reads CASSLGGAKDEQYV. CDR3 DNA: TGTGCCAGCAGTTTAGGAGGGGCCAAGGACGAGCAGTACGTC. The V call is TRBV28, the J call TRBJ2-7, with D maybe TRBD2 (6 bases). Germline V gene lookup returns CDR1 MDHEN and CDR2 SYDVKM. The CDR3 covers 14 residues. Trimming shortened V by 2 bases and J by 5 bases, and 13 bases separated the two germline ends.